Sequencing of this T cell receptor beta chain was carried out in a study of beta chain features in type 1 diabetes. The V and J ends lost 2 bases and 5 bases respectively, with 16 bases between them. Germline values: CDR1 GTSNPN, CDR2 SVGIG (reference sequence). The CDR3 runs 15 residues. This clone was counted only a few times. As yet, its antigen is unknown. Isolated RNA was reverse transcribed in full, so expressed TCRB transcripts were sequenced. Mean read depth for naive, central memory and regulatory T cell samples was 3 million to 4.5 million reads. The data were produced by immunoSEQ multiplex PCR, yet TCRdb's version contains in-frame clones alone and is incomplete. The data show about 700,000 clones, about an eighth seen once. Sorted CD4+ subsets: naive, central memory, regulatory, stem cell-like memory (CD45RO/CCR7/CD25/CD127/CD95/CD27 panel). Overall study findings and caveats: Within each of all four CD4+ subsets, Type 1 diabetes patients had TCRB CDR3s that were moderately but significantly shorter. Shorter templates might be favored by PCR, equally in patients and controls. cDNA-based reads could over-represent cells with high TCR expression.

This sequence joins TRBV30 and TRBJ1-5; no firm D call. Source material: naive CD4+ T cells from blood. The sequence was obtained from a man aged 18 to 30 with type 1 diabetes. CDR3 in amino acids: CAWSPTLGRYQPQHF. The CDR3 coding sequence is TGTGCCTGGAGTCCCACGCTTGGGAGGTATCAGCCCCAGCATTTT.